This TCR beta chain stems from a study of molecular identifiers for immune sequencing clone quantification listed by TCRdb under 2018. Looking at the study overall: In a replicate experiment, RNA from roughly 18,000 or 92,000 naive CD8 T cells was split into five aliquots, four of which were sequenced. CD8 T cells were used in a methods study to benchmark molecular-identifier clustering-based TCR repertoire sequencing (MIDCIRS) and TCR RNA copy counting.

This clonotype was found a few times. It lacks a known antigen. Base-call qualities are not available, and no considerably larger clone is one nucleotide away. Libraries of naive CD8 T cells were generated from about 19,000 to 1,100,000 sorted cells, with 10%, 30% or 50% of the purified RNA used. On a BD FACSAria II, naive CD8 T cells were FACS-sorted as CD8+CD4-CCR7+CD45RA+ and collected into RLT Plus buffer. Approximately eleven TCR copies' worth of Jurkat RNA were spiked into roughly 19,000-1,000,000 naive CD8 T cell samples to test detection sensitivity. CD8 T cells were enriched using RosetteSep CD8+ T Cell Enrichment Cocktail and Ficoll-Paque, and the enriched cells then underwent ACK red cell lysis. Libraries came from PCR. The listed sequencing device is Illumina HiSeq 4000. Bulk TCR libraries were made following a previously described method, with the TCR primers given in Table S5. Total RNA was purified with the Qiagen AllPrep DNA/RNA kit. Before any analysis, reads coming from multiple sequencing runs of the same library were combined into one pool. From the authors' description of their analysis: Reads were retained only if an exact TCR constant sequence was present, and the retained reads were trimmed to 150 nt and grouped according to their 12-nt molecular barcodes. Reads within each barcode group were sub-clustered using a 15% Levenshtein threshold, and quality-weighted consensus sequences were constructed for each RNA molecule. Non-functional sequences were removed, as were lower-count sequences one edit away from another. Barcode sub-clusters with fewer than 20% of the maximum read count were removed, based on fitting two negative binomial distributions. TCRdb applied fastp at Q25 and MiXCR to the public reads, then kept only in-frame beta chains. Rows are combined by CDR3 protein, so each entry shows the most common genes and DNA. The V and J calls were determined by TCRdb, not by the authors. The sample table contains about half a million distinct CDR3 sequences; only one count was recorded for roughly 23% of them. The ten largest clonotypes hold 0.65% to 0.95% of the sample.

CDR1 and CDR2 were assigned from the germline V gene as ENHRY and SYGVKD. V is cut back by 0 bases and J by 5 bases, with 6 bases in the junction unmatched. The CDR3 has 15 amino acids, counting the end cysteine and phenylalanine. The DNA shown is the 45-base CDR3, in frame from base 1. General conclusions and limits of the study: Naive libraries contained spiked-in Jurkat TCR RNA (roughly 10 copies' worth), which is not part of the donor repertoire. Without barcode sub-clustering, chimeric consensus sequences inflated TCR diversity; chimeras reached as high as 47%. Identical TCR molecules sharing a barcode could cause highly expanded clone sizes to be underestimated. Spiked-in Jurkat TCR RNA equal to a single cell's worth was reported to be detectable even within 1,200,000 naive CD8 T cells. Clones above 20 RNA copies held over 97% of molecules in CMV-specific effector cells but under 1% in naive cells. Modeling indicated 2.5 to 3.5 TCR RNA copies recovered per cell, compared with 9 to 10 by digital PCR, which implies a capture efficiency of around 30%.

The sequence joins TRBV10-3 to TRBJ2-5, with TRBD1 identical over 7 junction bases. The sequencing sample was made of naive CD8+ T cells from blood, with Jurkat cell RNA spiked in. This sample's cell subset or site label indicates: FACS-sorted CD8+CD4-CCR7+CD45RA+ naive T cells. This TCR was recovered from a human donor in good health. Some libraries in this study had Jurkat cell RNA spiked in. The nucleotide sequence reads TGTGCCATCAGTGAGTCGACGACAGGGTGGGAGACCCAGTACTTC. Its translation is CAISESTTGWETQYF.